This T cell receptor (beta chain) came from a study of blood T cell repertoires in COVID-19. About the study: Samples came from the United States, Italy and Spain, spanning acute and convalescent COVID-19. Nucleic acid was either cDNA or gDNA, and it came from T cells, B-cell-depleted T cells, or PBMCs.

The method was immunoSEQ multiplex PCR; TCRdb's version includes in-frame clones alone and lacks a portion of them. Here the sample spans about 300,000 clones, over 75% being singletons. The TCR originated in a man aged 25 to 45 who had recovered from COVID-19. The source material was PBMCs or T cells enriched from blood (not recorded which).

In DNA, the CDR3 is TGCGCCAGCAGCTCGCAAATGACAGGGAACACTGAAGCTTTCTTT. It codes for CASSSQMTGNTEAFF. V is TRBV5-1 and J is TRBJ1-1; possibly TRBD1 for D (6 bases). Per the germline V gene, CDR1 is SGHRS and CDR2 is YFSETQ. V was shortened by 3 bases and J by 1 base, with 13 bases between the two germline ends. CDR3 length: 15 residues.